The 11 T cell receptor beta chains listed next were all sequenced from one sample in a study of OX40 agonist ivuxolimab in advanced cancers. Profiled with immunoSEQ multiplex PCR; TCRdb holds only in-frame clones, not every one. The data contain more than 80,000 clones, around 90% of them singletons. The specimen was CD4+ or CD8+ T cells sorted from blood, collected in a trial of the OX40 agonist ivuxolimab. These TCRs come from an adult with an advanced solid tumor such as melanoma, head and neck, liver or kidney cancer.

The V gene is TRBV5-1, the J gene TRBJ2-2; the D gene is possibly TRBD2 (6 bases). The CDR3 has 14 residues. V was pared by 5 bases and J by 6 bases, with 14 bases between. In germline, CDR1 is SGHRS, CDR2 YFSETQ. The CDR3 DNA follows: TGCGCCAGCAGATCACAGCCGGGGGCCGGGGAGCTGTTTTTT. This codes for CASRSQPGAGELFF.

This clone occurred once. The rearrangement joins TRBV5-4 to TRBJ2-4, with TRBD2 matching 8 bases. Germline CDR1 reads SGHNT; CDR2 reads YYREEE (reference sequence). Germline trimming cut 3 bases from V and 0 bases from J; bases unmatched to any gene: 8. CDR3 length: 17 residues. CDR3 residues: CASSSGGGFAAKNIQYF. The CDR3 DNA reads TGTGCCAGCAGCTCAGGCGGGGGGTTCGCAGCCAAAAACATTCAGTACTTC.

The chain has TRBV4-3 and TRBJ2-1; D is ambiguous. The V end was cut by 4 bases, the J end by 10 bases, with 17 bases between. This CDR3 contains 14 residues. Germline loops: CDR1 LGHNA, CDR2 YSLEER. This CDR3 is CASSPSPQSLEQFF. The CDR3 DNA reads TGCGCCAGCAGCCCTTCACCTCAAAGCCTGGAGCAGTTCTTC.

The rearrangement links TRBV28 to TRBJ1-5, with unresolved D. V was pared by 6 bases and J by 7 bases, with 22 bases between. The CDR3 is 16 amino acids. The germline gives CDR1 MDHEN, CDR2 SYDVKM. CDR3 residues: CASRFTKGFTGQPQHF. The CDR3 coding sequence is TGTGCCAGCAGATTCACCAAAGGGTTCACGGGACAGCCCCAGCATTTT.

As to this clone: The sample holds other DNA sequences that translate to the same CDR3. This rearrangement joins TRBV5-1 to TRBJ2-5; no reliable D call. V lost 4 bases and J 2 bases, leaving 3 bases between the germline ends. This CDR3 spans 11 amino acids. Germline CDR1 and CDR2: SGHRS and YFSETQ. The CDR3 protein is CASSIQETQYF. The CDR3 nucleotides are TGCGCCAGCAGCATTCAAGAGACCCAGTACTTC.

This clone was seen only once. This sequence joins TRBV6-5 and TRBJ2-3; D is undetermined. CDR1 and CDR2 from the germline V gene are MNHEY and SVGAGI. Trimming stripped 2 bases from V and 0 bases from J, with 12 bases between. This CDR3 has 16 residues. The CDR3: CASSYGRRPSTDTQYF. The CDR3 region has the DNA TGTGCCAGCAGTTACGGTCGGCGTCCGAGCACAGATACGCAGTATTTT.

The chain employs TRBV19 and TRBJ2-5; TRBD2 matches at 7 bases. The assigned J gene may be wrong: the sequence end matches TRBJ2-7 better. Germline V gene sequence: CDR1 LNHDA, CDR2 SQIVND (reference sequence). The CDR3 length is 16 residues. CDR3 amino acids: CASSMWEGIGLYEQYF. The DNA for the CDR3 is TGTGCCAGTAGTATGTGGGAGGGGATAGGACTTTACGAGCAGTACTTC.

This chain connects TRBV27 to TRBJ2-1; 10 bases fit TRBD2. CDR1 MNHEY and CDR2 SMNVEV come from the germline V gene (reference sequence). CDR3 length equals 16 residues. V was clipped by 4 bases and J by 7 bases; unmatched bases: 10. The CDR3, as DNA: TGTGCCAGCAGTTCACAAGCGGGAGGGAGGGGTAATGAGCAGTTCTTC. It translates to CASSSQAGGRGNEQFF.

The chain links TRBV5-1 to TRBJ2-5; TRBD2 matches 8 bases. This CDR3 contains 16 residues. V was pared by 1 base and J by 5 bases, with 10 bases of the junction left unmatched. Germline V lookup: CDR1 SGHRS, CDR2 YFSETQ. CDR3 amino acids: CASSLQAGEMWETQYF. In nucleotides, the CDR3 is TGCGCCAGCAGCTTGCAAGCGGGAGAGATGTGGGAGACCCAGTACTTC.

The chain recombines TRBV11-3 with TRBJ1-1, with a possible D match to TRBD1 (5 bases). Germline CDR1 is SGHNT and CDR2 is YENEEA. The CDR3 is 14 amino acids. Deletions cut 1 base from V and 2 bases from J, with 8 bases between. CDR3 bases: TGTGCCAGCAGCTTAGGAGGACAAAACACTGAAGCTTTCTTT. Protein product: CASSLGGQNTEAFF.

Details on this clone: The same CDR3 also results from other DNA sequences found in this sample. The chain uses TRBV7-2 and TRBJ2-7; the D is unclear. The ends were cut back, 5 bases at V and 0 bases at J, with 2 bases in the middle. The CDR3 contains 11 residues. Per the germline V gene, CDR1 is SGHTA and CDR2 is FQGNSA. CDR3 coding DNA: TGTGCCAGCAGCATCTCCTACGAGCAGTACTTC. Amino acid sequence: CASSISYEQYF.